What follows describes a single T cell receptor (beta chain). The antigen remains unidentified. This sample was taken from a study of T cells in localized non-small cell lung cancer. CDR3 length: 15 amino acids. Germline CDR1 and CDR2: MNHEY and SMNVEV (reference sequence). Trimming took off 6 bases at V and 3 bases at J, with 17 bases between the two ends. TCRdb's copy holds only in-frame clones and misses some; the assay was immunoSEQ multiplex PCR. The sample consists of tens of thousands of clones, 85% to 90% of them appearing once. Study-level results: A median of approximately 60 of the top 100 tumor clones appeared in adjacent lung, which was paired and uninvolved. The study found T cell clonality highest in uninvolved adjacent lung, above tumor.

V gene TRBV27 combines with J gene TRBJ1-2, with a weak D call TRBD1 (6 bases). The clonotype comes from a man between 40 and 75 years old with stage II lung adenocarcinoma. This specimen consisted of PBMCs, obtained before any cancer treatment. The CDR3 nucleotides are TGTGCCAGCAGCCCCACCTCGGGGGCCTACTATGGCTACACCTTC. Its protein product is CASSPTSGAYYGYTF.